The 30 T cell receptor beta chains below were found in one sample sequenced in a study of blood T cells in healthy people across ages. Sample-barcoded 5' priming and a J-beta primer mix drove a second PCR of 7 to 11 cycles. TCRdb reprocessed the 5' RACE reads via MiXCR and lists one record per CDR3 protein. The table records roughly 1,700,000 distinct CDR3 sequences, under 30% of them present only once. The sample was blood. These TCRs come from a woman between 25 and 40 years old in good health.

This clonotype appeared a single time. A single base separates this from a much larger clone, so it may be a read error. The chain joins TRBV6-6 to TRBJ1-2; tentatively, D is TRBD1 (5 bases). Looked up from germline, CDR1 is MNHNY and CDR2 is SVGAGI (reference sequence). The germline V and J ends were trimmed by 10 bases and 4 bases, with 16 bases remaining between them. This CDR3 region has 13 residues. CDR3 coding DNA: TGTGCCACCGCGGGCACAGGTCTCTATGGCTACACCTTC. Translating gives CATAGTGLYGYTF.

This clonotype has at least ten counts. V is TRBV7-6 and J is TRBJ2-7; 9 nucleotides line up with TRBD2. The germline CDR1 and CDR2 sequences are SGHVS and FNYEAQ. The CDR3 loop spans 15 amino acids. V lost 1 base and J lost 3; bases outside the gene matches: 4. In DNA form, the CDR3 reads TGTGCCAGCAGCTTAGGTCCTAGCGGGATCTACGAGCAGTACTTC. It encodes CASSLGPSGIYEQYF.

This clonotype was seen at least ten times. V gene TRBV7-3 combines with J gene TRBJ1-6, with 8 positions matching TRBD1. Germline loops: CDR1 SGHTA, CDR2 FQGTGA. The V and J ends lost 5 bases and 7 bases, in that order; junction bases with no gene match: 7. CDR3 length: 15 amino acids. CDR3 region: CASSPGQGRNSPLHF. CDR3 DNA sequence: TGTGCCAGCAGCCCAGGACAGGGCCGGAATTCACCCCTCCACTTT.

This clonotype appeared a few times. The genes are TRBV12-3 or TRBV12-4 and TRBJ1-1; maybe TRBD1 (6 bases). Trimming shortened V by 7 bases and J by 2 bases, and 11 bases separated the two germline ends. This CDR3 has 13 amino acids. CDR3 bases: TGTGCCAGCACCCCGACAGGAAACACTGAAGCTTTCTTT. Translating gives CASTPTGNTEAFF.

This chain links TRBV4-1 with TRBJ2-7; 7 bases fit TRBD1. With V trimmed by 1 base and J by 5 bases, 5 bases remained unmatched. The germline V gene encodes CDR1 MGHRA and CDR2 YSYEKL. The CDR3 runs to 14 residues. DNA of the CDR3: TGCGCCAGCAGCCAAGCGACAGGGTCAGACGAGCAGTACTTC. It codes for CASSQATGSDEQYF.

The chain has TRBV5-1 and TRBJ2-1; possibly TRBD2 for D (5 bases). Germline CDR1 and CDR2: SGHRS and YFSETQ. There are 13 residues in the CDR3. Deletions cut 0 bases from V and 9 bases from J, with 10 bases between. CDR3 coding DNA: TGCGCCAGCAGCTTGGCCATGGGAGTTGAGCAGTTCTTC. This gives the protein CASSLAMGVEQFF.

The genes are TRBV20-1 and TRBJ2-7, with D maybe TRBD1 (5 bases). Deletions cut 5 bases from V and 1 base from J, with 21 bases between. The CDR3 contains 16 residues. CDR1 and CDR2 from the germline V gene are DFQATT and SNEGSKA (reference sequence). For the CDR3, the DNA is TGCAGTGCTTCTGGTAACAGGTCCCCAATTTCCTACGAGCAGTACTTC. The encoded protein is CSASGNRSPISYEQYF.

The chain uses TRBV5-1 and TRBJ1-2; weak D call: TRBD1 (5 bases). Trimming shortened V by 3 bases and J by 4 bases, and 19 bases separated the two germline ends. Looked up from germline, CDR1 is SGHRS and CDR2 is YFSETQ. The CDR3 extends over 16 amino acids. CDR3 coding DNA: TGCGCCAGCAGCTCTGAGGTGCAGGGCGGACTCTATGGCTACACCTTC. Protein product: CASSSEVQGGLYGYTF.

The V call is TRBV11-2, the J call TRBJ1-2, with a tentative D call TRBD1 (6 bases). The ends were cut back, 6 bases at V and 1 base at J, with 12 bases in the middle. CDR3 length: 14 amino acids. The germline gives CDR1 SGHAT, CDR2 FQNNGV. DNA of the CDR3: TGTGCCAGCAGACGGGCAGGGGATAACTATGGCTACACCTTC. Its translation is CASRRAGDNYGYTF.

This clonotype was seen repeatedly, ten times or more. The V call is TRBV5-1, the J call TRBJ2-1; TRBD1 is a possible D gene (6 bases). Germline assignment: CDR1 SGHRS and CDR2 YFSETQ. V was trimmed by 3 bases and J by 8 bases, leaving 18 bases between them. This CDR3 has 15 amino acids. The DNA for the CDR3 is TGCGCCAGCAGCTCTACAGGGAGTGAGGTCGATGAGCAGTTCTTC. Amino acids: CASSSTGSEVDEQFF.

V and J are TRBV6-5 and TRBJ2-1; 9 bases align to TRBD2. Germline V gene sequence: CDR1 MNHEY, CDR2 SVGAGI. This CDR3 is 15 amino acids long. The V and J ends lost 6 bases and 10 bases, in that order; junction bases with no gene match: 13. CDR3 sequence (DNA): TGTGCCAGCAGCTATTCCGGGACTAGCTTCGGGGAGCAGTTCTTC. Protein product: CASSYSGTSFGEQFF.

The chain employs TRBV7-2 and TRBJ2-1, with no clear D. Trimming took 7 bases from V and 6 from J, leaving 10 bases between them. Germline CDR1 is SGHTA and CDR2 is FQGNSA. This CDR3 is 12 amino acids long. CDR3 nucleotide sequence: TGTGCCAGCATCGGCTCGCTCAATGAGCAGTTCTTC. It encodes CASIGSLNEQFF.

In its sample, this clonotype was seen a few times. The chain employs TRBV5-1 and TRBJ2-3, with 13 nucleotides matching TRBD2. Unmatched junction bases numbered 11, after V lost 1 base and J lost 6 bases. Germline loops: CDR1 SGHRS, CDR2 YFSETQ. The CDR3 is 18 amino acids. The CDR3 here is CASSLWGLAGSPTDTQYF. The DNA of the CDR3 is TGCGCCAGCAGCTTGTGGGGACTAGCGGGATCCCCGACGGATACGCAGTATTTT.

Details on this clonotype: A much bigger clone sits one base away, suggesting this may be a read error. This chain links TRBV6-1 with TRBJ2-1; a weak D match, TRBD1 (6 bases). The CDR3 is 14 residues long. Germline assignment: CDR1 MNHNS and CDR2 SASEGT. CDR3 sequence (DNA): TGTGCCAGCAGGGAAGAAGGACAGTGGAATGAGCAGTTCTTC. Translation gives CASREEGQWNEQFF.

The chain recombines TRBV20-1 with TRBJ2-5; D gene ambiguous. V lost 0 bases to trimming and J lost 5 bases, with 13 bases between them. This CDR3 is built from 14 residues. Germline V CDR1 and CDR2: DFQATT, SNEGSKA (reference sequence). The CDR3 sequence: CSARDPGFGETQYF. CDR3 bases: TGCAGTGCTAGAGATCCGGGCTTCGGGGAGACCCAGTACTTC.

CDR3 amino acids: CASSLGGQGRTDTQYF. The CDR3 DNA sequence: TGTGCCAGCAGCTTAGGGGGACAGGGTCGCACAGATACGCAGTATTTT. This chain connects TRBV11-3 to TRBJ2-3; TRBD1 matches 9 bases. From germline, CDR1 is SGHNT and CDR2 YENEEA. This CDR3 comprises 16 residues. Unmatched junction bases numbered 3, after V lost 1 base and J lost 1 base.

The chain joins TRBV29-1 to TRBJ2-1; unclear D gene. V was shortened by 7 bases and J by 5 bases, with 12 bases between the two germline ends. CDR3 length: 12 amino acids. CDR1 and CDR2 (germline): SQVTM, ANQGSEA. CDR3 amino acids: CSAFGSNNEQFF. The CDR3 DNA reads as TGCAGCGCCTTTGGCAGTAACAATGAGCAGTTCTTC.

The V and J genes are TRBV27 and TRBJ2-1; D gene unclear. The germline V gene has CDR1 MNHEY and CDR2 SMNVEV (reference sequence). V was trimmed by 5 bases and J by 5 bases, leaving 10 bases between them. The CDR3 has 13 amino acids. Here the CDR3 reads CASSITLNNEQFF. CDR3 bases: TGTGCCAGCAGTATTACCCTTAACAATGAGCAGTTCTTC.

This clonotype turned up a few times. The chain recombines TRBV20-1 with TRBJ2-7; the match to TRBD1 covers 11 bases. Germline CDR1 reads DFQATT; CDR2 reads SNEGSKA (reference sequence). This CDR3 is 15 amino acids long. The V gene end was trimmed by 3 bases and the J gene end by 6 bases; junction bases not matched to a gene: 10. The CDR3 DNA reads TGCAGTGCTAGGTACTCCGGGACAGGGGGGAGCGAGCAGTACTTC. As protein: CSARYSGTGGSEQYF.

This clonotype was recorded a few times. The chain is built from TRBV3-1 and TRBJ1-2; 8 bases match TRBD1. V dropped 1 base and J dropped 2; count of bases not matched to a gene: 0. CDR1 LGHDT and CDR2 YNNKEL come from the germline V gene (reference sequence). The CDR3 consists of 14 residues. The CDR3 region is CASSQAGGNYGYTF. CDR3 DNA: TGTGCCAGCAGCCAAGCAGGGGGCAACTATGGCTACACCTTC.

This clonotype occurred a few times. The chain employs TRBV4-1 and TRBJ1-4; 7 bases are shared with TRBD1. V was pared by 0 bases and J by 11 bases, with 6 bases of the junction left unmatched. CDR3 size: 14 residues. The germline V gene has CDR1 MGHRA and CDR2 YSYEKL. The CDR3 spells CASSQDQSGGKLFF. The CDR3, as DNA: TGCGCCAGCAGCCAAGATCAATCAGGGGGTAAACTGTTTTTT.

This clonotype has at least ten counts. The J gene is TRBJ2-5, the V gene TRBV25-1; D not resolved. With 4 bases removed from V and 4 bases from J, the gap between germline ends came to 4 bases. This CDR3 has 11 amino acids. Germline V gene data show CDR1 as MGHDK and CDR2 as SYGVNS. Here the CDR3 reads CASSATETQYF. The DNA for the CDR3 is TGTGCCAGCAGTGCCACAGAGACCCAGTACTTC.

This chain joins TRBV28 and TRBJ2-3, with 7 nucleotides matching TRBD2. V dropped 4 bases and J dropped 9; count of bases not matched to a gene: 13. Germline V gene sequence: CDR1 MDHEN, CDR2 SYDVKM. CDR3 length equals 15 residues. This CDR3 reads CASSSRRELMGTQYF. The CDR3 DNA reads as TGTGCCAGCAGTTCCCGGCGGGAGCTAATGGGGACGCAGTATTTT.

This clonotype was counted only a few times. This chain uses TRBV24-1 with TRBJ2-5; 9 nucleotides match TRBD1. CDR3 length: 16 amino acids. Germline assignment: CDR1 KGHDR and CDR2 SFDVKD. The ends lost 3 bases at V and 5 bases at J; junction bases unmatched: 9. The CDR3 bases are TGTGCCACCAGTGATCTCCCCGGGACAGGGACGGAGACCCAGTACTTC. Its translation is CATSDLPGTGTETQYF.

This clonotype turned up a few times. The chain joins TRBV5-5 to TRBJ2-7; 9 bases agree with TRBD2. Unmatched junction bases numbered 4, after V lost 0 bases and J lost 3 bases. Germline loops: CDR1 SGHKS, CDR2 YYEKEE (reference sequence). The CDR3 is made up of 15 amino acids. CDR3 sequence: CASSLDLAGYYEQYF. The CDR3 DNA follows: TGTGCCAGCAGCTTGGACCTAGCGGGGTACTACGAGCAGTACTTC.

This clonotype was found a few times. The chain has TRBV5-1 and TRBJ1-1; TRBD1 is a possible D gene (5 bases). The germline gives CDR1 SGHRS, CDR2 YFSETQ. Trimming cost V 0 bases and J 4 bases, with 19 bases left between them. There are 17 residues in the CDR3. The CDR3 here is CASSLGRGLRKSTEAFF. The CDR3 DNA is TGCGCCAGCAGCTTGGGGCGGGGGTTGAGGAAGAGCACTGAAGCTTTCTTT.

In its sample, this clonotype was seen a few times. The V call is TRBV20-1, the J call TRBJ2-5; D is possibly TRBD1 (6 bases). Trimming left V 5 bases short and J 5 bases short, with 21 bases between. The CDR3 is 15 residues long. Germline assignment: CDR1 DFQATT and CDR2 SNEGSKA (reference sequence). The CDR3 DNA is TGCAGTGCTCGGAGCCAGGCTTGGGGGCGGGAGACCCAGTACTTC. This codes for CSARSQAWGRETQYF.

This clonotype was seen more than once but under ten times. A much bigger clone sits one base away, suggesting this may be a read error. The V gene is TRBV7-2, the J gene TRBJ2-5; 8 bases agree with TRBD2. The CDR3 loop spans 13 amino acids. The V segment lost 7 bases and the J segment 13 bases; nucleotides outside the gene matches: 14. Per the germline V gene, CDR1 is SGHTA and CDR2 is FQGNSA. The CDR3 sequence is CASTPRAREDRYF. The DNA for the CDR3 is TGTGCCAGCACACCTCGTGCGCGGGAGGATCGGTACTTC.

Concerning this clonotype itself: A junction end diverges from the germline sequence, so it may reflect a read error. This chain connects TRBV10-1 to TRBJ2-3; 11 positions agree with TRBD2. The CDR3 runs 18 residues. From germline, CDR1 is WNHNN and CDR2 SYGVQD (reference sequence). The CDR3 spells CATSGSERLAGSPDTQYF. DNA for the CDR3: TGCGCCACCAGTGGGTCTGAGAGACTAGCGGGGAGTCCAGATACGCAGTATTTT.

The chain employs TRBV20-1 and TRBJ2-4; no clear D. The DNA end is more similar to TRBJ2-7, so the J call may be wrong. Germline V gene lookup returns CDR1 DFQATT and CDR2 SNEGSKA (reference sequence). CDR3 length: 12 residues. CDR3 nucleotides: TGCAGTGCTAGCGAGGCTAGAAGCGAGCAGTACTTC. This codes for CSASEARSEQYF.